Each of the 3 T cell receptor beta chains below was sequenced from the same sample in a study of blood T cell repertoires in COVID-19. The data were produced by immunoSEQ multiplex PCR, yet TCRdb's version contains in-frame clones alone and is incomplete. Of 150,000 or so clones listed, 83% are singletons. The sequencing sample was made of peripheral blood. These receptors all come from a woman aged 60-75 years with COVID-19, enrolled during active disease.

The chain recombines TRBV4-2 with TRBJ2-3; D is possibly TRBD2 (5 bases). The CDR3 sequence is 13 residues long. The germline V gene encodes CDR1 LGHNA and CDR2 YNFKEQ. V was clipped by 3 bases and J by 5 bases, with 9 bases between them. This chain's CDR3 is CASSQKAGDTQYF. The CDR3 DNA sequence: TGTGCCAGCAGCCAGAAGGCGGGAGATACGCAGTATTTT.

The chain couples TRBV6-5 to TRBJ1-1; weak D call: TRBD1 (6 bases). The germline V gene encodes CDR1 MNHEY and CDR2 SVGAGI. Between the trimmed V and J ends, which lost 4 bases and 5 bases, there was a span of 14 bases. This CDR3 comprises 14 residues. The CDR3 spells CASSSFRGRTEAFF. The CDR3 region has the DNA TGTGCCAGCAGTTCGTTCAGGGGTAGGACTGAAGCTTTCTTT.

As to this clone: The junction and the germline gene differ at one end; a read error may be behind it. The chain is built from TRBV7-7 and TRBJ2-5, with 11 bases aligning to TRBD2. CDR1 and CDR2 from the germline V gene are SSHAT and FNYEAQ (reference sequence). The CDR3 is 15 residues long. The CDR3: CASSRTSGYQETQYF. The CDR3 nucleotides are TGTGCTAGCAGCCGGACTAGCGGGTACCAAGAGACCCAGTACTTC.